The present entry profiles one TCR beta chain with its context. This table comes from immunoSEQ multiplex PCR, and its TCRdb copy is limited to in-frame clones, with some not included. This sample yields some 120,000 clones, of which approximately 89% are seen a single time; approximately 4% belongs to the top ten. The sample originates from a study of blood T cell repertoires in COVID-19. The CDR3 extends over 23 amino acids. Germline V CDR1 and CDR2: SGHVS, FQNEAQ. V dropped 5 bases and J dropped 7; count of bases not matched to a gene: 37. The chain combines TRBV7-8 with TRBJ1-1, with 7 bases that match TRBD1. Material for sequencing was peripheral blood. The TCR originated in a human donor in a cohort sampled during active COVID-19. The CDR3 loop is CASSPTRPTGTVWGMGPVGEAFF. As DNA, the CDR3 is TGTGCCAGCAGCCCAACAAGGCCGACCGGGACAGTATGGGGCATGGGACCGGTCGGTGAAGCTTTCTTT.